This T cell receptor (beta chain) was identified in a study of cytomegalovirus exposure and HLA in healthy donors. This clone was observed a handful of times. CDR1 and CDR2 from the germline V gene are MDHEN and SYDVKM. The CDR3 runs 14 residues. V gave up 0 bases and J gave up 4 bases, with 9 bases separating them. The PCR employed 60 Vbeta primers together with 13 Jbeta primers. TCRdb's table, derived via immunoSEQ multiplex PCR, lists solely in-frame clones and lacks some. Of about 160,000 clones in the sample, roughly 83% were seen once. Specimen: PBMCs. The clonotype originates from a woman between 18 and 29 years old in good health and CMV-seronegative. The chain carries TRBV28 and TRBJ2-5; tentatively, D is TRBD1 (6 bases). CDR3 in DNA: TGTGCCAGCAGTTTATGGGGCAGGGGAGAGACCCAGTACTTC. Translating gives CASSLWGRGETQYF. The full variable domain, with the rest looked up from reference TRBV28 and TRBJ2-5, is DVKVTQSSRYLVKRTGEKVFLECVQDMDHENMFWYRQDPGLGLRLIYFSYDVKMKEKGDIPEGYSVSREKKERFSLILESASTNQTSMYLCASSLWGRGETQYFGPGTRLLVL.